This T cell receptor beta chain was retrieved from a study of blood T cell repertoires in COVID-19. Study context: Sites in the United States, Italy and Spain provided acute and convalescent COVID-19 samples. T cells, B-cell-depleted T cells, or PBMCs supplied cDNA or gDNA.

On this clone: An end of the junction differs from the germline gene, which may be a read error. Within the sample, other DNA sequences also encode this same CDR3.

In the original workflow: Estimation of nucleated cell counts relied on the amplification of reference gene primers. The method was immunoSEQ multiplex PCR; TCRdb's version includes in-frame clones alone and lacks a portion of them. V, J and clone size are those of that table, while D and trimming were read from the DNA. The sample records 15,000 to 20,000 clones, roughly nine tenths being singletons. The germline gives CDR1 MDHEN, CDR2 SYDVKM. The CDR3 sequence is 16 residues long. The sample consisted of peripheral blood. V is TRBV28 and J is TRBJ1-1; TRBD1 aligns across 10 bases. The clonotype was recovered from a human donor in a cohort sampled during active COVID-19. The CDR3 is CASSSGDRGLNTEAFF. In DNA form, the CDR3 reads TGTGCCAGCAGTTCGGGGGACAGGGGACTGAACACTGAAGCCTTCTTT.